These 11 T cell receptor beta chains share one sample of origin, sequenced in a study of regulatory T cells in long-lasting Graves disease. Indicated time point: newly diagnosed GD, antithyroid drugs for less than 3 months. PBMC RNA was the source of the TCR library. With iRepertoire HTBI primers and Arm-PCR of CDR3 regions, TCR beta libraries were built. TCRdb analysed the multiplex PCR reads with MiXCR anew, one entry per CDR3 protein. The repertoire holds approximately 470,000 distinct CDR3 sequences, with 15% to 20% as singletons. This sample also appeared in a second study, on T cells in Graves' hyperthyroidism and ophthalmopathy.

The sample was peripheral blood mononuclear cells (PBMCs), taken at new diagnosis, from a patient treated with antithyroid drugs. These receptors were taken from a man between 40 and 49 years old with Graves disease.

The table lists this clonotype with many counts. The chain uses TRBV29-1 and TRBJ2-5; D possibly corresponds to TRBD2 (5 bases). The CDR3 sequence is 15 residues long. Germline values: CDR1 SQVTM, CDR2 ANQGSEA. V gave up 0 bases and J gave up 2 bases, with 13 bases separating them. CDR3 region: CSVEDPRRLQETQYF. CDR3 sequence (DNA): TGCAGCGTTGAAGATCCCAGGAGACTACAAGAGACCCAGTACTTC.

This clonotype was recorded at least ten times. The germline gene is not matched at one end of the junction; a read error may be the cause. CDR3: CASIATLADTDTQYF. CDR3 sequence (DNA): TGTGCTAGCATAGCGACCCTAGCAGACACAGATACGCAGTATTTT. The V and J genes are TRBV7-7 and TRBJ2-3; the D gene is possibly TRBD2 (5 bases). From germline, CDR1 is SSHAT and CDR2 FNYEAQ (reference sequence). CDR3 length: 15 amino acids.

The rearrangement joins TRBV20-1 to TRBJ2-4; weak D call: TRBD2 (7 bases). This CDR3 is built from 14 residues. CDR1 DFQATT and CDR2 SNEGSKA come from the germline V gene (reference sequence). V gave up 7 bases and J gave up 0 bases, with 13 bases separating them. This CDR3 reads CSGERGGAKNIQYF. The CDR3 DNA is TGCAGTGGGGAGAGGGGGGGAGCCAAAAACATTCAGTACTTC.

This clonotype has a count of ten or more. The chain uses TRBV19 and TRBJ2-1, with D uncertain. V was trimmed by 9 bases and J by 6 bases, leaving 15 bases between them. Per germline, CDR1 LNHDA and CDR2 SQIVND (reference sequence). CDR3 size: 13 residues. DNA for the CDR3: TGTGCCAGCAGTCAAGGAACCCCCAATGAGCAGTTCTTC. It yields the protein CASSQGTPNEQFF.

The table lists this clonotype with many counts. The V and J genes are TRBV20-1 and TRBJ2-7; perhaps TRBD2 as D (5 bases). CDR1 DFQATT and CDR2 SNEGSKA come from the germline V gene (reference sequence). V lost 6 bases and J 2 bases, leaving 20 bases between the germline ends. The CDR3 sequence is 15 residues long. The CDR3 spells CSARPSFSAAYEQYF. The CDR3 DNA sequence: TGCAGTGCACGCCCTTCGTTTAGCGCGGCCTACGAGCAGTACTTC.

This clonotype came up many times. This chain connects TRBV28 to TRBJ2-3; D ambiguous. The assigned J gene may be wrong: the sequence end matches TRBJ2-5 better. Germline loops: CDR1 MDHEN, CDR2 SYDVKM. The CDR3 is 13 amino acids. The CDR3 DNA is TGTGCCAGCAGCCAAAGGGTGGTGGGGACCCAGTACTTC. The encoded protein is CASSQRVVGTQYF.

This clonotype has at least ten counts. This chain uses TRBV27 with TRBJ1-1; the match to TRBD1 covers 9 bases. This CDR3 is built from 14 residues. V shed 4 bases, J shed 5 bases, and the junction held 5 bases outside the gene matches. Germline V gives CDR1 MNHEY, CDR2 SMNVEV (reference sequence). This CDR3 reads CASSSGQGWTEAFF. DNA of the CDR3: TGTGCCAGCAGTTCCGGACAGGGGTGGACTGAAGCTTTCTTT.

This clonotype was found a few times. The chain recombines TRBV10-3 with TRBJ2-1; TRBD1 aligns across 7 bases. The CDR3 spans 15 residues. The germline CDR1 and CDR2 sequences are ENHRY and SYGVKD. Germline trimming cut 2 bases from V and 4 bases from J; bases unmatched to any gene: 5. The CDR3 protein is CAISERQGNYNEQFF. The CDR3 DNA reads TGTGCCATCAGTGAGCGACAGGGTAATTACAATGAGCAGTTCTTC.

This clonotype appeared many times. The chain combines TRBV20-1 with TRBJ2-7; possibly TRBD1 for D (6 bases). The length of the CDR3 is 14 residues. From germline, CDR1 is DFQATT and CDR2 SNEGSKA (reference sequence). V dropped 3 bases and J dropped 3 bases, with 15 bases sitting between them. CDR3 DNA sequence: TGCAGTGCTAGGTCGGCAGGGGCGATCTACGAGCAGTACTTC. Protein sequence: CSARSAGAIYEQYF.

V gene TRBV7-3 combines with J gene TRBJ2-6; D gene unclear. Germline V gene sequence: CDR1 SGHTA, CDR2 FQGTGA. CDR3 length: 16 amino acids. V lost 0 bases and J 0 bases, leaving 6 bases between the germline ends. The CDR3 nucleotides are TGTGCCAGCAGCTTAACGCAGGTCTCTGGGGCCAACGTCCTGACTTTC. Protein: CASSLTQVSGANVLTF.

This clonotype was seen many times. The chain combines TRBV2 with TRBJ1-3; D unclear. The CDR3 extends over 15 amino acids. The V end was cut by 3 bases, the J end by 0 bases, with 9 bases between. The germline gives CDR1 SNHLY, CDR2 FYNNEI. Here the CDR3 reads CASSDGRNSGNTIYF. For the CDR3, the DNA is TGTGCCAGCAGTGACGGCAGAAACTCTGGAAACACCATATATTTT.